What follows are 7 T cell receptor beta chains derived from one specimen sequenced in a study of cytomegalovirus exposure and HLA in healthy donors. It was with 60 Vbeta and 13 Jbeta primers that the PCR ran. Measured with immunoSEQ multiplex PCR; TCRdb has only the in-frame clones, and not every one. This table has fewer than 250,000 clones, 75% to 90% appearing once. The sequenced sample was PBMCs. The origin of the receptors is a boy aged 2 to 9 in good health and CMV-seronegative.

V gene TRBV15 combines with J gene TRBJ2-2, with 11 bases aligning to TRBD2. This CDR3 has 18 residues. CDR1 is LNHNV and CDR2 is YYDKDF in the germline V gene (reference sequence). The V gene end was trimmed by 3 bases and the J gene end by 7 bases; junction bases not matched to a gene: 13. The DNA for the CDR3 is TGTGCCACCAGCAGGACATCCTCGACTAGCGGGAAAAACGGGGAGCTGTTTTTT. As protein: CATSRTSSTSGKNGELFF.

V gene TRBV5-1 combines with J gene TRBJ1-2; 7 bases are a match to TRBD1. Germline V gene data show CDR1 as SGHRS and CDR2 as YFSETQ. The CDR3 covers 15 residues. The V gene end was trimmed by 2 bases and the J gene end by 8 bases; junction bases not matched to a gene: 12. CDR3 DNA sequence: TGCGCCAGCAGCTTCGATGGGACAGCGAATAGGGGCTACACCTTC. Translating gives CASSFDGTANRGYTF.

To note about this clone: Germline and junction disagree at one end, which may indicate a read error. This rearrangement joins TRBV14 to TRBJ2-1; a possible D gene is TRBD1 (5 bases). CDR3 size: 14 residues. Germline loops: CDR1 SGHDN, CDR2 FVKESK. This CDR3 reads CASTQWAGYNEQFF. The CDR3 DNA follows: TGTGCCAGCACCCAATGGGCAGGGTACAATGAGCAGTTCTTC.

This clone was counted a single time. The chain is built from TRBV9 and TRBJ2-3; 8 bases align to TRBD2. The CDR3 has 14 amino acids. The germline CDR1 and CDR2 sequences are SGDLS and YYNGEE. Unmatched junction bases numbered 16, after V lost 10 bases and J lost 9 bases. CDR3 protein: CACGGTGGKGTQYF. As DNA, the CDR3 is TGTGCCTGTGGCGGGACGGGGGGGAAGGGGACGCAGTATTTT.

This chain joins TRBV6-1 and TRBJ2-7; D is possibly TRBD2 (5 bases). V was cut by 1 base and J by 5 bases, with 18 bases left in between. The CDR3 spans 16 residues. Looked up from germline, CDR1 is MNHNS and CDR2 is SASEGT. CDR3 region: CASSEGLSGLRNEQYF. The DNA for the CDR3 is TGTGCCAGCAGTGAAGGACTCAGCGGACTCCGGAACGAGCAGTACTTC.

The rearrangement joins TRBV6-5 to TRBJ1-1, with 7 bases that match TRBD1. The V gene's germline CDR1 is MNHEY and CDR2 SVGAGI. J was trimmed by 1 base and V by 8 bases; bases with no gene match: 7. The CDR3 has 14 residues. The CDR3 here is CASFRGDENTEAFF. CDR3 bases: TGTGCCAGCTTCAGGGGGGATGAGAACACTGAAGCTTTCTTT.

V is TRBV5-4 and J is TRBJ2-3, with D perhaps TRBD1 (6 bases). The CDR3 totals 14 residues. V dropped 5 bases and J dropped 0 bases, with 10 bases sitting between them. CDR1 SGHNT and CDR2 YYREEE come from the germline V gene (reference sequence). The DNA of the CDR3 is TGTGCCAGCAGGCCGGGACAAAGCACAGATACGCAGTATTTT. Its translation is CASRPGQSTDTQYF.